This entry concerns a single T cell receptor (beta chain). The sample is drawn from a study of blood T cell repertoires in COVID-19. Method: immunoSEQ multiplex PCR; TCRdb's copy keeps in-frame clones and lacks some. Of around 78,000 clones in the sample, about 90% are singletons; the top ten hold under 1.1%. The germline V gene has CDR1 LNHDA and CDR2 SQIVND (reference sequence). This CDR3 comprises 13 residues. V lost 6 bases, J lost 4 bases, and 4 bases stayed unmatched. Sequenced: peripheral blood. The source is a woman aged 45-65 years in a cohort sampled during active COVID-19. The chain combines TRBV19 with TRBJ1-2; the match to TRBD1 covers 8 bases. The CDR3: CASRIDRGYGYTF. The DNA for the CDR3 is TGTGCCAGTAGAATTGACAGGGGCTATGGCTACACCTTC.